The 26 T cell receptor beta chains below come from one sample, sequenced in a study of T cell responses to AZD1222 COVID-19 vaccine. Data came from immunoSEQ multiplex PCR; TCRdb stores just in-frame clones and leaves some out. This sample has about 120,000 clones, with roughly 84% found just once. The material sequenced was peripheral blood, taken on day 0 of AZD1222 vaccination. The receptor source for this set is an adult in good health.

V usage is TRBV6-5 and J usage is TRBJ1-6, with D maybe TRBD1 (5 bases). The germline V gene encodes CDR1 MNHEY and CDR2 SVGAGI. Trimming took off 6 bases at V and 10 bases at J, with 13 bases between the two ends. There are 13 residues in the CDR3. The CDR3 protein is CASRRLGGSPLHF. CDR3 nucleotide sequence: TGTGCCAGCAGACGTTTGGGGGGATCACCCCTCCACTTT.

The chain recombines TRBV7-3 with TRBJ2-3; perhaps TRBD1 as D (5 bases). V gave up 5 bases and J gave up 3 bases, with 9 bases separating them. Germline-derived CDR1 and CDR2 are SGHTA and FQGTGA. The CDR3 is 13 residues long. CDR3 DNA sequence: TGTGCCAGCAGCACAACAGGTACAGATACGCAGTATTTT. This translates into CASSTTGTDTQYF.

The CDR3 nucleotides are TGTGCCAGCAGTGCCACCGGGACCCTTCTTAGAGCCAAAAACATTCAGTACTTC. It codes for CASSATGTLLRAKNIQYF. This chain links TRBV28 with TRBJ2-4; TRBD1 or TRBD2 may be the D gene (5 bases each). The V gene's germline CDR1 is MDHEN and CDR2 SYDVKM. Between the trimmed V and J ends, which lost 5 bases and 0 bases, there was a span of 20 bases. This CDR3 has 18 residues.

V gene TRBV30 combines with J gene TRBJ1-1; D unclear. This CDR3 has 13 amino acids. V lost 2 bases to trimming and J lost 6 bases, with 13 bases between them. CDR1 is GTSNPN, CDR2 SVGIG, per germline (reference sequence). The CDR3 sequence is CAWSSTAPAEAFF. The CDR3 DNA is TGTGCCTGGAGTTCAACGGCCCCGGCTGAAGCTTTCTTT. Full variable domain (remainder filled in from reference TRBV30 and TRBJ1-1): SQTIHQWPATLVQPVGSPLSLECTVEGTSNPNLYWYRQAAGRGLQLLFYSVGIGQISSEVPQNLSASRPQDRQFILSSKKLLLSDSGFYLCAWSSTAPAEAFFGQGTRLTVV.

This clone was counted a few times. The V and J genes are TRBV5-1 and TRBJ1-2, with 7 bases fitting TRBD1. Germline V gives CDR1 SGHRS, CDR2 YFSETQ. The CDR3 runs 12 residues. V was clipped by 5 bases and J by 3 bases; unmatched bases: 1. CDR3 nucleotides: TGCGCCAGCAGAGGGGGCCACTATGGCTACACCTTC. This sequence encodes CASRGGHYGYTF.

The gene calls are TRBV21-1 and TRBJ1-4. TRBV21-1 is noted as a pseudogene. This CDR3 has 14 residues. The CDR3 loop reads CEEGMADFREKLFF. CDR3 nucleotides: TGTGAGGAAGGGATGGCGGACTTCAGGGAAAAACTGTTTTTT.

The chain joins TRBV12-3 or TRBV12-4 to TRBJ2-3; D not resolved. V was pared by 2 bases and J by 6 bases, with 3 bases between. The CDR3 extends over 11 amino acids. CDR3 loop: CASSLTDTQYF. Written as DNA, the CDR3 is TGTGCCAGCAGTTTAACCGATACGCAGTATTTT.

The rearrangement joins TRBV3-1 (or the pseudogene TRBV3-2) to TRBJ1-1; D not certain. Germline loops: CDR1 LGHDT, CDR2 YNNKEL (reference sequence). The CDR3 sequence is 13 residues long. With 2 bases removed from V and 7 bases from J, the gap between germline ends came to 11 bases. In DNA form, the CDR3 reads TGTGCCAGCAGCCAAACCCGAGAGGTTGAAGCTTTCTTT. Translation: CASSQTREVEAFF.

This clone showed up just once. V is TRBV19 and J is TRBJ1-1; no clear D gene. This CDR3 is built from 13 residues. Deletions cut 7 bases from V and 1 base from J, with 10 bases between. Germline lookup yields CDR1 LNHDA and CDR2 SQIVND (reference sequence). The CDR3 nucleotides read TGTGCCAGTAAGGGTGCAGGGAACACTGAAGCTTTCTTT. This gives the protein CASKGAGNTEAFF.

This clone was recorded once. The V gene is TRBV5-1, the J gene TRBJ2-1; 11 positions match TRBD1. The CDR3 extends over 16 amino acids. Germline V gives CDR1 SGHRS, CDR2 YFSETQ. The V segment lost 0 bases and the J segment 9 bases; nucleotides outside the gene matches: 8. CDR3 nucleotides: TGCGCCAGCAGCTTGGGAACTCCGGGACAGGGGGTTGAGCAGTTCTTC. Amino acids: CASSLGTPGQGVEQFF.

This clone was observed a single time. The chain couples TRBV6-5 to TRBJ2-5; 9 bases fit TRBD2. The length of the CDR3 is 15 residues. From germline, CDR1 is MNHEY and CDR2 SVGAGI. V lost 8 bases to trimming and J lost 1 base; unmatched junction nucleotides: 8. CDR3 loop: CASSSGRQLQETQYF. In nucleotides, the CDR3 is TGTGCCAGCTCCAGCGGGAGGCAACTCCAAGAGACCCAGTACTTC.

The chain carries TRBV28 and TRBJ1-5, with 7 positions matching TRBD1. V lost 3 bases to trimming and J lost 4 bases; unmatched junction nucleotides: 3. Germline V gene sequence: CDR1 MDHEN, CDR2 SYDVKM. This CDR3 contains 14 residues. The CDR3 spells CASSFRGWNQPQHF. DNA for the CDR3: TGTGCCAGCAGTTTCAGGGGGTGGAATCAGCCCCAGCATTTT.

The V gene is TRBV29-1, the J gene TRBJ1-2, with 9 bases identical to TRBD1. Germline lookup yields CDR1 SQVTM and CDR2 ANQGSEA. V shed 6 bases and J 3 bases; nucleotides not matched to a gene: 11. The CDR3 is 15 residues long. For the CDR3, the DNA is TGCAGCGTACCAAGTGGGACAGGGCAATACTATGGCTACACCTTC. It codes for CSVPSGTGQYYGYTF.

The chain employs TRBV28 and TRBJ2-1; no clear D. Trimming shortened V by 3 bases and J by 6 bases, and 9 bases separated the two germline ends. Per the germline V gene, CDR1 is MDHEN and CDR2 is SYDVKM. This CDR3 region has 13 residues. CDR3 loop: CASSFSRINEQFF. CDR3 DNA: TGTGCCAGCAGTTTCTCCAGGATCAATGAGCAGTTCTTC.

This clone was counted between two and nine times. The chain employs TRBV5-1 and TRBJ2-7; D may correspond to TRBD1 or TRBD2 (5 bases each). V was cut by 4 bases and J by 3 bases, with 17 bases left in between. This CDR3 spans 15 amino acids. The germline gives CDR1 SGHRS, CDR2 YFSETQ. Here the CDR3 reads CASSTPGTANYEQYF. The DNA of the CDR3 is TGCGCCAGCAGCACACCCGGGACGGCAAACTACGAGCAGTACTTC.

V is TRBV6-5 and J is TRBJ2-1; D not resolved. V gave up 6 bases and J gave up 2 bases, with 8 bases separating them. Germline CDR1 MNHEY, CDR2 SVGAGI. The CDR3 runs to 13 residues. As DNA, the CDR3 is TGTGCCAGCAGCCTCGCAGCCTACAATGAGCAGTTCTTC. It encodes CASSLAAYNEQFF.

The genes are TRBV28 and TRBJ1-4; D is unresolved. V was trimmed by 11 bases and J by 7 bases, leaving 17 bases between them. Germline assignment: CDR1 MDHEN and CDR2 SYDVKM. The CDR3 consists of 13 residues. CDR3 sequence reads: CAVVGSLPEKLFF. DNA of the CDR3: TGTGCCGTAGTCGGGTCGCTTCCTGAAAAACTGTTTTTT.

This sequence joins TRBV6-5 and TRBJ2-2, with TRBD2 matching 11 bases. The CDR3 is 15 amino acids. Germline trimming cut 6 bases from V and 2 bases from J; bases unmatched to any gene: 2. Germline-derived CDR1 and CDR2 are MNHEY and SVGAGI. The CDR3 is CASRLAGGNTGELFF. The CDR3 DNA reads TGTGCCAGCAGGCTAGCGGGGGGTAACACCGGGGAGCTGTTTTTT.

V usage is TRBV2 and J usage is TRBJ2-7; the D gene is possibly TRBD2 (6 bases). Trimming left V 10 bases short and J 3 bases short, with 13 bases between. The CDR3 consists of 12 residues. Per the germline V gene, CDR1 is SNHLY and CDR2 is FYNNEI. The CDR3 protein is CATRDLLYEQYF. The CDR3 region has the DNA TGTGCCACGAGGGACTTACTCTACGAGCAGTACTTC.

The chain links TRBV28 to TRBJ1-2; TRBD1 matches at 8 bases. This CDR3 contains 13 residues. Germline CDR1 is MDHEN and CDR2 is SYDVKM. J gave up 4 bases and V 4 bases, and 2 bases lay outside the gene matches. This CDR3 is CASSYRGSYGYTF. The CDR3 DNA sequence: TGTGCCAGCAGTTACAGGGGGAGCTATGGCTACACCTTC.

This CDR3 is CASSLYRGGGLGEQFF. The CDR3 coding sequence is TGTGCCAGCAGCTTGTACAGGGGGGGCGGCTTGGGCGAGCAGTTCTTC. The chain employs TRBV7-2 and TRBJ2-1; D possibly corresponds to TRBD1 (8 bases). Deletions cut 3 bases from V and 10 bases from J, with 22 bases between. Germline V gene data show CDR1 as SGHTA and CDR2 as FQGNSA. This CDR3 spans 16 amino acids.

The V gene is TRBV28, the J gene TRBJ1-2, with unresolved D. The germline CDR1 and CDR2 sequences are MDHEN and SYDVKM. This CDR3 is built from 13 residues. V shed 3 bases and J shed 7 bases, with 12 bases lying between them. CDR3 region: CASSFIRSAGYTF. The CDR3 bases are TGTGCCAGCAGTTTCATCCGCTCGGCTGGCTACACCTTC.

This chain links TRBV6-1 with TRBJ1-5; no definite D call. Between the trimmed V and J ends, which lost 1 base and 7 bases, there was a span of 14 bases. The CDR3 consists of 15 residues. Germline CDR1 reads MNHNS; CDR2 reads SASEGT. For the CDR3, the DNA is TGTGCCAGCAGTGAAGTGGAGGGAGGGAAACAGCCCCAGCATTTT. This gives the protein CASSEVEGGKQPQHF.

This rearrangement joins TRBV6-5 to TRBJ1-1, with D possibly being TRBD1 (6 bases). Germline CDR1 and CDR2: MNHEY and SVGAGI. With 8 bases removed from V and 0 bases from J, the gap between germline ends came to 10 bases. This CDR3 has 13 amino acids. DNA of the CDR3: TGTGCCAGCGAAGACAGGTTGAACACTGAAGCTTTCTTT. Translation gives CASEDRLNTEAFF.

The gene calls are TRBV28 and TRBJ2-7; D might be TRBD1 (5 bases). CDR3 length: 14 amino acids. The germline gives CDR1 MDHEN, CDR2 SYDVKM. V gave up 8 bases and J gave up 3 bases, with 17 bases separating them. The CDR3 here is CASETPFQGYEQYF. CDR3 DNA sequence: TGTGCCAGCGAGACCCCCTTTCAGGGCTACGAGCAGTACTTC.

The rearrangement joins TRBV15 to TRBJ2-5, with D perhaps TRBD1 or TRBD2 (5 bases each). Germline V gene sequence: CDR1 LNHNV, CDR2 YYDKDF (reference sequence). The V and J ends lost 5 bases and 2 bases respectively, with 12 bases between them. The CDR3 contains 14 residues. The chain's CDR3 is CATSARDGQETQYF. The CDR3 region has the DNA TGTGCCACCAGCGCCCGGGACGGTCAAGAGACCCAGTACTTC.